Below, 11 T cell receptor beta chains from the same sample are listed, as sequenced in a study of control samples from healthy donors and cancer patients. Sequencing used immunoSEQ multiplex PCR; TCRdb keeps in-frame clones, though not all of them. The table has around 200,000 clones, approximately 95% seen once; the top ten hold approximately 1.5%. The sequenced sample consisted of blood. The origin of the receptors is a man in his late teens or twenties in good health.

The chain carries TRBV19 and TRBJ2-7; tentative D call: TRBD1 (6 bases). With 5 bases removed from V and 3 bases from J, the gap between germline ends came to 17 bases. The CDR3 extends over 15 amino acids. Germline CDR1 and CDR2: LNHDA and SQIVND (reference sequence). CDR3 sequence (DNA): TGTGCCAGTAGTCGGACATCAGGGACAAACTACGAGCAGTACTTC. Protein product: CASSRTSGTNYEQYF.

The chain has TRBV30 and TRBJ1-6; no clear D. V lost 1 base and J 4 bases, leaving 5 bases between the germline ends. The CDR3 extends over 13 amino acids. Germline V gene sequence: CDR1 GTSNPN, CDR2 SVGIG (reference sequence). CDR3 loop: CAWSGKYNSPLHF. The DNA for the CDR3 is TGTGCCTGGAGTGGAAAATATAATTCACCCCTCCACTTT.

The rearrangement uses TRBV7-2 and TRBJ2-7; TRBD1 matches 9 bases. This CDR3 contains 15 residues. After removal of 3 bases from V and 2 bases from J, the junction contained 5 bases not matched to a gene. The V gene's germline CDR1 is SGHTA and CDR2 FQGNSA. The chain's CDR3 is CASSFGTGPTYEQYF. CDR3 sequence (DNA): TGTGCCAGCAGCTTTGGGACAGGGCCTACCTACGAGCAGTACTTC. Using reference TRBV7-2 and TRBJ2-7 for the parts outside the CDR3, the full variable domain is GAGVSQSPSNKVTEKGKDVELRCDPISGHTALYWYRQSLGQGLEFLIYFQGNSAPDKSGLPSDRFSAERTGGSVSTLTIQRTQQEDSAVYLCASSFGTGPTYEQYFGPGTRLTVT.

The genes are TRBV19 and TRBJ1-4; maybe TRBD1 (6 bases). Trimming took 7 bases from V and 1 from J, leaving 13 bases between them. This CDR3 is built from 15 residues. Germline CDR1 is LNHDA and CDR2 is SQIVND (reference sequence). CDR3 amino acids: CASTLSRGTNEKLFF. CDR3 nucleotides: TGTGCCAGTACGTTAAGCAGGGGAACTAATGAAAAACTGTTTTTT.

This clone was seen just once. The chain combines TRBV18 with TRBJ2-2; TRBD1 agrees at 8 bases. There are 15 residues in the CDR3. CDR1 KGHSH and CDR2 LQKENI come from the germline V gene. With 3 bases clipped from V and 5 bases from J, the junction kept 5 bases outside the gene matches. CDR3 sequence reads: CASSPDRGRTGELFF. The CDR3 DNA is TGTGCCAGCTCACCCGACAGGGGCCGGACCGGGGAGCTGTTTTTT.

This chain connects TRBV7-9 to TRBJ1-5, with D tentatively TRBD1 (5 bases). This CDR3 is built from 15 residues. Deletions cut 5 bases from V and 6 bases from J, with 17 bases between. In germline, CDR1 is SEHNR, CDR2 FQNEAQ (reference sequence). CDR3 in amino acids: CASSGDVFDSQPQHF. The CDR3 bases are TGTGCCAGCAGCGGGGACGTGTTTGATAGTCAGCCCCAGCATTTT.

V gene TRBV5-4 combines with J gene TRBJ1-2; TRBD1 is a possible D gene (5 bases). CDR1 is SGHNT, CDR2 YYREEE, per germline (reference sequence). The CDR3 contains 13 residues. V was trimmed by 2 bases and J by 4 bases, leaving 9 bases between them. In DNA, the CDR3 is TGTGCCAGCAGCTTACGAGGGGCCTATGGCTACACCTTC. Encoded protein: CASSLRGAYGYTF.

V and J are TRBV27 and TRBJ1-4, with a weak D call TRBD1 (6 bases). Trimming cost V 4 bases and J 5 bases, with 20 bases left between them. The CDR3 is made up of 17 amino acids. Germline loops: CDR1 MNHEY, CDR2 SMNVEV (reference sequence). Here the CDR3 reads CASSSKGGMRTNEKLFF. CDR3 DNA: TGTGCCAGCAGTTCAAAGGGGGGTATGCGAACAAATGAAAAACTGTTTTTT.

This rearrangement joins TRBV7-3 to TRBJ2-2, with D perhaps TRBD1 (5 bases). V lost 5 bases and J lost 3, with 16 bases in between. The CDR3 is 16 amino acids. Per germline, CDR1 SGHTA and CDR2 FQGTGA. CDR3 region: CASSPQGTFDTGELFF. The CDR3 DNA reads as TGTGCCAGCAGCCCCCAGGGTACTTTCGACACCGGGGAGCTGTTTTTT.

The chain carries TRBV5-4 and TRBJ2-7, with a possible D match to TRBD2 (7 bases). From germline, CDR1 is SGHNT and CDR2 YYREEE (reference sequence). Trimming removed 6 bases at V and 5 bases at J, with 15 bases between. The CDR3 is made up of 13 amino acids. The CDR3 protein is CASTVRGGHEQYF. The CDR3 nucleotides read TGTGCCAGCACCGTGAGGGGGGGACACGAGCAGTACTTC.

This chain links TRBV3-1 (or the pseudogene TRBV3-2) with TRBJ1-2; D remains ambiguous. Trimming took off 2 bases at V and 5 bases at J, with 3 bases between the two ends. The CDR3 covers 11 residues. Germline V gene lookup returns CDR1 LGHDT and CDR2 YNNKEL (reference sequence). The CDR3 nucleotides are TGTGCCAGCAGCCAACTATATGGCTACACCTTC. It specifies CASSQLYGYTF.